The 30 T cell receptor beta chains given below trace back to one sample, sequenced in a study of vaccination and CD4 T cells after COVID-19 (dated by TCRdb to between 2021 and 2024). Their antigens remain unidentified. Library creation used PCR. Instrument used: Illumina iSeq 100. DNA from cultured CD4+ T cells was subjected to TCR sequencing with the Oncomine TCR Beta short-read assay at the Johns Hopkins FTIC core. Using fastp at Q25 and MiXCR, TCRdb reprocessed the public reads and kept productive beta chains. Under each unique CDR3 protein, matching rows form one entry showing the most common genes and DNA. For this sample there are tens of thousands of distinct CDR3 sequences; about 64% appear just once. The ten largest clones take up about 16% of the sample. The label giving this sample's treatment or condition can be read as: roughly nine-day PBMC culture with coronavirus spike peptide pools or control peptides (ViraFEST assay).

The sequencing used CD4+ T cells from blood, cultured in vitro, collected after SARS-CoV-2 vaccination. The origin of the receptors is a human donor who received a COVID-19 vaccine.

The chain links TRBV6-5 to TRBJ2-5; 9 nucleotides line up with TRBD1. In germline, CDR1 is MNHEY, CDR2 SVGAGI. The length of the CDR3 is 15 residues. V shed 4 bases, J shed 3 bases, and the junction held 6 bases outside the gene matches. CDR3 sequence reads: CASSSPGQGKETQYF. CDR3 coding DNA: TGTGCCAGCAGTTCCCCGGGACAGGGTAAAGAGACCCAGTACTTC.

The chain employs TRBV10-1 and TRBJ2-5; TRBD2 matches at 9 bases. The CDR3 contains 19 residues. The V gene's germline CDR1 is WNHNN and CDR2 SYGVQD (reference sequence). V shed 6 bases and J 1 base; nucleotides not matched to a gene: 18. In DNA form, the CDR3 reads TGCGCCAGCAGCCAGCAACGGAGTTACGGCGGGGGGGCCCAAGAGACCCAGTACTTC. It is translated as CASSQQRSYGGGAQETQYF.

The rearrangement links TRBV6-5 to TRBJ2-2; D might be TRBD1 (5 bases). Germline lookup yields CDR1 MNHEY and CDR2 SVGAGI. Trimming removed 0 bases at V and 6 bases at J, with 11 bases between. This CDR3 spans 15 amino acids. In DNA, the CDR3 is TGTGCCAGCAGTTACTCGTCAGGGCTCCCCGGGGAGCTGTTTTTT. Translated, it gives CASSYSSGLPGELFF.

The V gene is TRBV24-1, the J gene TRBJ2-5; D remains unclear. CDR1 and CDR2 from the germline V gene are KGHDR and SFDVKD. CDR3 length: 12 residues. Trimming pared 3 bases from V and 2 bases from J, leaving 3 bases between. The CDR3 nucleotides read TGTGCCACCAGTGATCCACAAGAGACCCAGTACTTC. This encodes CATSDPQETQYF.

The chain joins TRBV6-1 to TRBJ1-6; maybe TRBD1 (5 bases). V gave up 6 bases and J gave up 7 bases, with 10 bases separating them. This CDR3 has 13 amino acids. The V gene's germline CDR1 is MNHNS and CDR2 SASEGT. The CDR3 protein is CASSFDRNSPLHF. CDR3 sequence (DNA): TGTGCCAGCAGCTTCGACAGAAATTCACCCCTCCACTTT.

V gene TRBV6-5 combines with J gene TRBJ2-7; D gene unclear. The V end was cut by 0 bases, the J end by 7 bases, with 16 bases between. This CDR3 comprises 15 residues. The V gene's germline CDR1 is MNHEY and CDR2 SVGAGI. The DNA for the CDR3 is TGTGCCAGCAGTTACTCGAATCCCGATCTCGGGGAGCAGTACTTC. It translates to CASSYSNPDLGEQYF.

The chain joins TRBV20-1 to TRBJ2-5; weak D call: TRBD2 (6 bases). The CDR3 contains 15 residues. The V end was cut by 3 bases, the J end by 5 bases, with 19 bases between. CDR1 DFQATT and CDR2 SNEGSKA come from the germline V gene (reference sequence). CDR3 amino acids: CSASGFGLASETQYF. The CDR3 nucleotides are TGCAGTGCTAGTGGGTTTGGGCTAGCGAGCGAGACCCAGTACTTC.

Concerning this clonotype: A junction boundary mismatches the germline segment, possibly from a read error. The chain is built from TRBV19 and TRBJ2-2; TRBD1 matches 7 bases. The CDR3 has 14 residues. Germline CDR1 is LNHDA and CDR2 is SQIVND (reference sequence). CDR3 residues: CASSKQGNAGELFF. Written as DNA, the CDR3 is TGTGCCAGTAGCAAACAGGGGAACGCCGGGGAGCTGTTTTTT.

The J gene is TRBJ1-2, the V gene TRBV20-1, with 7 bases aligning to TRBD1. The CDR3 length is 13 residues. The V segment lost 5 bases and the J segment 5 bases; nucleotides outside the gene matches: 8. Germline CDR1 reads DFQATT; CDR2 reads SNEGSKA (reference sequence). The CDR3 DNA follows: TGCAGTGCTCGAATTCGGGACAGTTATGGCTACACCTTC. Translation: CSARIRDSYGYTF.

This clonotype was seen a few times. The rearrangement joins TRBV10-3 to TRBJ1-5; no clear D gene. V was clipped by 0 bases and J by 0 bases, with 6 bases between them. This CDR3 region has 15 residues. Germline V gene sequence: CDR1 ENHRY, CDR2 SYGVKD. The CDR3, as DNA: TGTGCCATCAGTGAGTCAAGAGGTAGCAATCAGCCCCAGCATTTT. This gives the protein CAISESRGSNQPQHF.

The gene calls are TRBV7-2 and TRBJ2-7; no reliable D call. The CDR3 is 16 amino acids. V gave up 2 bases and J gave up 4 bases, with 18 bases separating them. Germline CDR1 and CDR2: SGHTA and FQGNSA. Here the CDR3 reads CASSLISRPARYEQYF. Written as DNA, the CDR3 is TGTGCCAGCAGCTTAATTTCCCGACCAGCTAGGTACGAGCAGTACTTC.

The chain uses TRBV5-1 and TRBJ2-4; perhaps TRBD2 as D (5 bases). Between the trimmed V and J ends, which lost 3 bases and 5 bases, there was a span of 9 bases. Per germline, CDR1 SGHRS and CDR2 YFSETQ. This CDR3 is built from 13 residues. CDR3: CASSSRGENIQYF. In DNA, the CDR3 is TGCGCCAGCAGCTCCCGGGGAGAAAACATTCAGTACTTC. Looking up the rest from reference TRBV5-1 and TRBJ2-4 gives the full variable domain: KAGVTQTPRYLIKTRGQQVTLSCSPISGHRSVSWYQQTPGQGLQFLFEYFSETQRNKGNFPGRFSGRQFSNSRSEMNVSTLELGDSALYLCASSSRGENIQYFGAGTRLSVL.

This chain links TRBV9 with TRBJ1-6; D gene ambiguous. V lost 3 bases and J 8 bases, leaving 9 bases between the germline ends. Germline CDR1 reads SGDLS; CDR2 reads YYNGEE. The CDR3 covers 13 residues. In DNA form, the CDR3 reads TGTGCCAGCAGCGGAGTGGAGCATTCACCCCTCCACTTT. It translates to CASSGVEHSPLHF.

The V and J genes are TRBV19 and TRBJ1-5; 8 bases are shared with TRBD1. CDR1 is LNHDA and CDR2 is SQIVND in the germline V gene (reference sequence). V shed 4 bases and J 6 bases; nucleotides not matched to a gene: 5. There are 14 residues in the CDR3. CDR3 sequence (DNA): TGTGCCAGTAGTACACAGGGGGGTGGTCAGCCCCAGCATTTT. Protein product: CASSTQGGGQPQHF.

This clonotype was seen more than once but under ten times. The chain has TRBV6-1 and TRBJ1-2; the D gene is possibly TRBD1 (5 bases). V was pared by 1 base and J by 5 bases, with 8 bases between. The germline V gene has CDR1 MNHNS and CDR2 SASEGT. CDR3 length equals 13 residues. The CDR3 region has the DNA TGTGCCAGCAGTGAAGAGGCAGGGTATGGCTACACCTTC. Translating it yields CASSEEAGYGYTF.

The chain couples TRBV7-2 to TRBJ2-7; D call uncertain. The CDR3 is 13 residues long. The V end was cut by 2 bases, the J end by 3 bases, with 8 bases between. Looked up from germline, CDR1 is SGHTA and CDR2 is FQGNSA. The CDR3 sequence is CASSLTPYYEQYF. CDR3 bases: TGTGCCAGCAGCTTAACCCCATACTACGAGCAGTACTTC.

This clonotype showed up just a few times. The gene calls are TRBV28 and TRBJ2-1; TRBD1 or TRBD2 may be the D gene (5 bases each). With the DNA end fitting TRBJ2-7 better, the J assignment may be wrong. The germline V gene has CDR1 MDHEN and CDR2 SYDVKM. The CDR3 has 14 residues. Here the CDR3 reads CASSLLRGQYEQYF. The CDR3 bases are TGTGCCAGCAGCCTCTTACGGGGCCAGTACGAGCAGTACTTC.

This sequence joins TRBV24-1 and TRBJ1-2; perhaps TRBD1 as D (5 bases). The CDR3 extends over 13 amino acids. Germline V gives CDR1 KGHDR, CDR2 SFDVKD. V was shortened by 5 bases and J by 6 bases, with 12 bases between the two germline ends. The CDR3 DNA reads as TGTGCCACCAGTGTCGGGACCACAGATGGCTACACCTTC. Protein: CATSVGTTDGYTF.

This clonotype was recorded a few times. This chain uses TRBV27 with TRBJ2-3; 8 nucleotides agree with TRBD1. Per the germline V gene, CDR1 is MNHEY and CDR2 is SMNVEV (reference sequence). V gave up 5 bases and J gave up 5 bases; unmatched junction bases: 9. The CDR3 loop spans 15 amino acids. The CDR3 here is CASSHGQGVRDTQYF. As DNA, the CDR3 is TGTGCCAGCAGTCATGGACAGGGCGTCCGAGATACGCAGTATTTT.

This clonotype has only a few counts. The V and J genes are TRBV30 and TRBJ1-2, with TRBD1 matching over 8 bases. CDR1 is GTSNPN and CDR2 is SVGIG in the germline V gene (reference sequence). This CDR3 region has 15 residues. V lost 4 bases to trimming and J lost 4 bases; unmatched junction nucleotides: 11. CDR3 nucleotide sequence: TGTGCCTGGACTGCAGACAGGGGAGGCCTCTATGGCTACACCTTC. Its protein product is CAWTADRGGLYGYTF.

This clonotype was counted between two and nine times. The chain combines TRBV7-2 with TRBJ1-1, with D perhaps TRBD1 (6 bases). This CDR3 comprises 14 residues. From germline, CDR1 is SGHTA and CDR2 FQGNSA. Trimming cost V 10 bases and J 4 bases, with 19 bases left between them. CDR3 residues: CAIFDRRGRTEAFF. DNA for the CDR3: TGTGCCATCTTTGACAGGCGGGGTCGCACTGAAGCTTTCTTT.

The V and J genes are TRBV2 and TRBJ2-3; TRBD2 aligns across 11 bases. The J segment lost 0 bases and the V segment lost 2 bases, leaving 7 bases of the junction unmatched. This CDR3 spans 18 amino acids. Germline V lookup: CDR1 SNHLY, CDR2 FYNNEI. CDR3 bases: TGTGCCAGCAGTGAAAGGTCTAGCGGGGGGCTTAGCACAGATACGCAGTATTTT. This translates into CASSERSSGGLSTDTQYF.

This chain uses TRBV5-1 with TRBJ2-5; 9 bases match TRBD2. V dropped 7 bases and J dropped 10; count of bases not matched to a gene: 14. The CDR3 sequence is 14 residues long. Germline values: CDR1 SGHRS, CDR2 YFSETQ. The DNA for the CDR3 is TGCGCCAGCGGGGCTCTAGCGGGGTATGCGATCCAGTACTTC. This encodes CASGALAGYAIQYF.

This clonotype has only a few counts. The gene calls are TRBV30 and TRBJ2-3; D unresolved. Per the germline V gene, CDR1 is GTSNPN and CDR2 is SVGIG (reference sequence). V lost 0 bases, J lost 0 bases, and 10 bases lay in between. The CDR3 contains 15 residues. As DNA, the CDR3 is TGTGCCTGGAGTGTCGAGGCTACTAGCACAGATACGCAGTATTTT. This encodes CAWSVEATSTDTQYF.

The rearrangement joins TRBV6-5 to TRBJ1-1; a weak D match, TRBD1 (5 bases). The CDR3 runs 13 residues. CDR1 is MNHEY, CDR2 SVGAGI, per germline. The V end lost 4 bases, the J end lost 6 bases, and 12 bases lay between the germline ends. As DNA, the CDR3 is TGTGCCAGCAGTTTTCGAGGGACGGCTGAAGCTTTCTTT. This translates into CASSFRGTAEAFF.

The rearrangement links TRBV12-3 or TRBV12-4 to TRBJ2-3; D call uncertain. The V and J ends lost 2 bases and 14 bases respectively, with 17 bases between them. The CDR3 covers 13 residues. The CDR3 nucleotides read TGTGCCAGCAGTTTAAGCGCCCGAGGCAGGCCGTATTTT. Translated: CASSLSARGRPYF.

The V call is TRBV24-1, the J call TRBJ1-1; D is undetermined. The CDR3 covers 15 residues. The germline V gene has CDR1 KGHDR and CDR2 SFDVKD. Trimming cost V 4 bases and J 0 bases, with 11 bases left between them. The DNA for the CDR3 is TGTGCCACCAGTGACCCGGACGGATTGAACACTGAAGCTTTCTTT. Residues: CATSDPDGLNTEAFF.

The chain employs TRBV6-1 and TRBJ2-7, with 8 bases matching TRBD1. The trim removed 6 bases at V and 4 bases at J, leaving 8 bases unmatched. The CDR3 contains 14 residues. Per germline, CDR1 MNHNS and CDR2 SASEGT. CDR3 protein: CASRSGGGRYEQYF. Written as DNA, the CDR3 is TGTGCCAGCAGGTCAGGGGGCGGAAGGTACGAGCAGTACTTC.

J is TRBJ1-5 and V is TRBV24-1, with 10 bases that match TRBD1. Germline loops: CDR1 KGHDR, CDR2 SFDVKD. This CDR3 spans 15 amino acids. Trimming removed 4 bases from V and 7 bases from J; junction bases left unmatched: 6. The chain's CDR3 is CATSDPRDRGQPQHF. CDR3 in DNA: TGTGCCACCAGTGACCCCCGGGACAGGGGACAGCCCCAGCATTTT.

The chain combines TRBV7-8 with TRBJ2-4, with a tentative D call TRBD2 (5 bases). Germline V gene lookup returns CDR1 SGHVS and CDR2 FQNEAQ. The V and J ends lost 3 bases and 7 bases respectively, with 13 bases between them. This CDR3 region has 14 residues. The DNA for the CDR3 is TGTGCCAGCAGCTTTTTACGAACGGGGAACATTCAGTACTTC. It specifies CASSFLRTGNIQYF.